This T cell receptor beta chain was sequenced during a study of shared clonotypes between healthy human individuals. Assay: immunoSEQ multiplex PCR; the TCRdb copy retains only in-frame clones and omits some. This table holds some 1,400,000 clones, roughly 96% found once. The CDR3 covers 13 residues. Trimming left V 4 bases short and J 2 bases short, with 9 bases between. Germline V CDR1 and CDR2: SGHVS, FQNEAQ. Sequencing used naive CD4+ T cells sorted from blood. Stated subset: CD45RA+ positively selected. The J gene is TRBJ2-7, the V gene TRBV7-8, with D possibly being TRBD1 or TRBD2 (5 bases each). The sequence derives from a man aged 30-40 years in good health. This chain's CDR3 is CASSWDPTYEQYF. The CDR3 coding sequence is TGTGCCAGCAGCTGGGACCCGACCTACGAGCAGTACTTC.